The 28 T cell receptor beta chains below come from one sample, sequenced in a study of technical replicates of blood from several donors. Generated by immunoSEQ multiplex PCR, the TCRdb table keeps only in-frame clones and is missing some. The data contain some 56,000 clones, around 93% of them singletons. The sample comprised PBMCs. The receptors were sampled from a human donor in good health. Some clones in this sample may be carry-over from other donors' samples.

The chain links TRBV7-2 to TRBJ2-7; tentative D call: TRBD1 (5 bases). The germline V gene has CDR1 SGHTA and CDR2 FQGNSA. The V end lost 1 base, the J end lost 2 bases, and 15 bases lay between the germline ends. The CDR3 sequence is 16 residues long. This CDR3 is CASSLVAGILAYEQYF. The DNA of the CDR3 is TGTGCCAGCAGCTTAGTCGCAGGGATTTTAGCCTACGAGCAGTACTTC.

The CDR3: CASSVIGTVYEQYF. The CDR3, as DNA: TGTGCCAGTAGTGTTATTGGGACAGTCTACGAGCAGTACTTC. The chain combines TRBV19 with TRBJ2-7, with 7 nucleotides matching TRBD1. The V segment lost 5 bases and the J segment 3 bases; nucleotides outside the gene matches: 7. This CDR3 has 14 residues. Germline CDR1 and CDR2: LNHDA and SQIVND (reference sequence).

The chain recombines TRBV29-1 with TRBJ2-3; tentative D call: TRBD1 (5 bases). CDR1 and CDR2 (germline): SQVTM, ANQGSEA. V dropped 7 bases and J dropped 4 bases, with 15 bases sitting between them. The CDR3 contains 13 residues. The CDR3 reads CSAVSWGSDTQYF. The CDR3, as DNA: TGCAGCGCTGTGAGCTGGGGCTCAGATACGCAGTATTTT.

This clone was counted a single time. The gene calls are TRBV6-1 and TRBJ1-2, with 10 bases matching TRBD1. CDR3 length: 17 amino acids. From germline, CDR1 is MNHNS and CDR2 SASEGT. The V segment lost 0 bases and the J segment 8 bases; nucleotides outside the gene matches: 12. CDR3 sequence reads: CASSEAQWGQGIEGYTF. The CDR3 nucleotides read TGTGCCAGCAGTGAAGCGCAGTGGGGACAGGGGATAGAGGGCTACACCTTC.

The genes are TRBV6-5 and TRBJ1-2; D uncertain. Between the trimmed V and J ends, which lost 6 bases and 0 bases, there was a span of 8 bases. The CDR3 covers 13 residues. CDR1 and CDR2 from the germline V gene are MNHEY and SVGAGI. The CDR3 is CASRATANYGYTF. In DNA, the CDR3 is TGTGCCAGCAGAGCTACAGCTAACTATGGCTACACCTTC.

J is TRBJ2-5 and V is TRBV9; possibly TRBD2 for D (5 bases). Trimming cost V 0 bases and J 0 bases, with 6 bases left between them. The CDR3 consists of 14 residues. Germline V lookup: CDR1 SGDLS, CDR2 YYNGEE. The CDR3 coding sequence is TGTGCCAGCAGCGTAGGAGGGTACCAAGAGACCCAGTACTTC. Translating gives CASSVGGYQETQYF.

V is TRBV5-1 and J is TRBJ2-5; D unclear. Trimming left V 2 bases short and J 2 bases short, with 10 bases between. The CDR3 covers 14 residues. Germline V gene lookup returns CDR1 SGHRS and CDR2 YFSETQ. CDR3 protein: CASSFAGLQETQYF. The CDR3 coding sequence is TGCGCCAGCAGCTTTGCAGGCTTACAAGAGACCCAGTACTTC.

V usage is TRBV11-1 and J usage is TRBJ2-3, with 15 bases identical to TRBD2. After removal of 3 bases from V and 5 bases from J, the junction contained 3 bases not matched to a gene. Germline V gene sequence: CDR1 SGHAT, CDR2 FQDESV (reference sequence). This CDR3 region has 16 residues. CDR3 protein: CASSLGLAGGIDTQYF. In nucleotides, the CDR3 is TGTGCCAGCAGCTTGGGACTAGCGGGAGGTATAGATACGCAGTATTTT.

J is TRBJ1-1 and V is TRBV10-1; D possibly corresponds to TRBD1 (5 bases). The CDR3 extends over 15 amino acids. V was cut by 6 bases and J by 4 bases, with 18 bases left in between. Germline CDR1 WNHNN, CDR2 SYGVQD (reference sequence). The CDR3 loop is CASSHLTQGGTEAFF. CDR3 sequence (DNA): TGCGCCAGCAGCCATCTTACCCAGGGAGGCACTGAAGCTTTCTTT.

The V gene is TRBV6-1, the J gene TRBJ2-7, with TRBD2 identical over 9 bases. V gave up 8 bases and J gave up 5 bases; unmatched junction bases: 13. Germline lookup yields CDR1 MNHNS and CDR2 SASEGT. CDR3 length equals 15 residues. DNA for the CDR3: TGTGCCAGCCCCACGGATAGCGGGAGATGGGACGAGCAGTACTTC. Protein sequence: CASPTDSGRWDEQYF.

The CDR3 sequence is CASSKANRECVIQPQHF. In DNA form, the CDR3 reads TGTGCCAGCAGCAAAGCCAACAGGGAGTGCGTGATTCAGCCCCAGCATTTT. This chain joins TRBV21-1 and TRBJ1-5; the tabulated D call, TRBD1, remains unverified against the DNA. TRBV21-1 is tagged as a pseudogene. CDR3 length equals 17 residues.

This clone was observed once. The chain couples TRBV19 to TRBJ1-5; D uncertain. Germline-derived CDR1 and CDR2 are LNHDA and SQIVND (reference sequence). Trimming took 2 bases from V and 8 from J, leaving 13 bases between them. CDR3 size: 14 residues. Written as DNA, the CDR3 is TGTGCCAGTAGTATACGAGGGAAGGGTGAGCCCCAGCATTTT. Its protein product is CASSIRGKGEPQHF. Using reference TRBV19 and TRBJ1-5 for the parts outside the CDR3, the full variable domain is DGGITQSPKYLFRKEGQNVTLSCEQNLNHDAMYWYRQDPGQGLRLIYYSQIVNDFQKGDIAEGYSVSREKKESFPLTVTSAQKNPTAFYLCASSIRGKGEPQHFGDGTRLSIL.

The rearrangement links TRBV14 to TRBJ2-3; perhaps TRBD1 as D (6 bases). V was trimmed by 0 bases and J by 3 bases, leaving 13 bases between them. The V gene's germline CDR1 is SGHDN and CDR2 FVKESK. The CDR3 totals 16 residues. CDR3 DNA sequence: TGTGCCAGCAGCCAAGATCAGGGGCTACGGACAGATACGCAGTATTTT. This translates into CASSQDQGLRTDTQYF.

This chain links TRBV4-3 with TRBJ2-3, with 8 bases matching TRBD2. This CDR3 region has 16 residues. V dropped 4 bases and J dropped 1; count of bases not matched to a gene: 7. Germline CDR1 LGHNA, CDR2 YSLEER. CDR3 DNA sequence: TGCGCCAGCAGCCCCATCGGGGGGGCCGGCACAGATACGCAGTATTTT. This codes for CASSPIGGAGTDTQYF.

The chain combines TRBV7-9 with TRBJ1-1; D ambiguous. The CDR3 has 15 residues. Trimming shortened V by 1 base and J by 0 bases, and 9 bases separated the two germline ends. Per the germline V gene, CDR1 is SEHNR and CDR2 is FQNEAQ (reference sequence). CDR3 nucleotides: TGTGCCAGCAGCTTAGGCGAGACAATGAACACTGAAGCTTTCTTT. It translates to CASSLGETMNTEAFF. Complete variable domain (other parts from reference TRBV7-9 and TRBJ1-1): DTGVSQNPRHKITKRGQNVTFRCDPISEHNRLYWYRQTLGQGPEFLTYFQNEAQLEKSRLLSDRFSAERPKGSFSTLEIQRTEQGDSAMYLCASSLGETMNTEAFFGQGTRLTVV.

In the case of this clone: The same CDR3 is also encoded by other DNA sequences in this sample. The rearrangement uses TRBV5-1 and TRBJ1-1, with D unresolved. The V end was cut by 3 bases, the J end by 3 bases, with 12 bases between. The CDR3 is 14 amino acids. Germline V CDR1 and CDR2: SGHRS, YFSETQ. The CDR3: CASSSGGGYTEAFF. The CDR3 DNA follows: TGCGCCAGCAGCTCAGGCGGAGGGTACACTGAAGCTTTCTTT.

This chain joins TRBV5-6 and TRBJ1-1, with 7 bases aligning to TRBD1. Unmatched junction bases numbered 2, after V lost 3 bases and J lost 0 bases. CDR1 is SGHDT, CDR2 YYEEEE, per germline. The CDR3 length is 14 residues. This CDR3 reads CASSWDSMNTEAFF. The CDR3 DNA follows: TGTGCCAGCAGCTGGGACAGTATGAACACTGAAGCTTTCTTT.

This sequence joins TRBV7-2 and TRBJ2-7; 7 positions match TRBD1. CDR3 length: 14 amino acids. Germline CDR1 SGHTA, CDR2 FQGNSA. After removal of 3 bases from V and 3 bases from J, the junction contained 5 bases not matched to a gene. The CDR3 loop is CASSLGRQGYEQYF. The CDR3 DNA reads TGTGCCAGCAGCTTGGGCAGACAGGGCTACGAGCAGTACTTC.

The genes are TRBV6-5 and TRBJ2-7, with D tentatively TRBD1 (5 bases). This CDR3 comprises 13 residues. Trimming removed 3 bases from V and 0 bases from J, with 6 bases in between. Germline V CDR1 and CDR2: MNHEY, SVGAGI. The CDR3 nucleotides are TGTGCCAGCAGTTATGACAGCTCCTACGAGCAGTACTTC. This encodes CASSYDSSYEQYF.

J is TRBJ2-5 and V is TRBV5-8, with 7 bases that match TRBD2. Losses at the gene ends were 4 bases for V and 7 bases for J; bases not matched to a gene: 13. CDR3 size: 15 residues. The germline CDR1 and CDR2 sequences are SGHTS and YDEGEE. The CDR3 region has the DNA TGTGCCAGCAGCGGCGACCTAGCGGCAACCCGGACCCAGTACTTC. This gives the protein CASSGDLAATRTQYF.

The CDR3: CASSSGQQSSYEQYF. The DNA of the CDR3 is TGTGCCAGCAGCTCGGGACAGCAGAGCTCCTACGAGCAGTACTTC. The chain couples TRBV7-9 to TRBJ2-7; 7 bases agree with TRBD1. CDR1 and CDR2 from the germline V gene are SEHNR and FQNEAQ (reference sequence). CDR3 length: 15 residues. The V gene end was trimmed by 4 bases and the J gene end by 0 bases; junction bases not matched to a gene: 6. The full variable domain, its missing parts supplied by reference TRBV7-9 and TRBJ2-7, is DTGVSQNPRHKITKRGQNVTFRCDPISEHNRLYWYRQTLGQGPEFLTYFQNEAQLEKSRLLSDRFSAERPKGSFSTLEIQRTEQGDSAMYLCASSSGQQSSYEQYFGPGTRLTVT.

The chain links TRBV13 to TRBJ2-5; possible D gene TRBD1, 5 bases. Per the germline V gene, CDR1 is PRHDT and CDR2 is FYEKMQ (reference sequence). Trimming removed 1 base at V and 5 bases at J, with 11 bases between. The CDR3 sequence is 14 residues long. DNA for the CDR3: TGTGCCAGCAGCTTAGACAGGCTGAGGGAGACCCAGTACTTC. Translation: CASSLDRLRETQYF. The full variable domain, in which reference TRBV13 and TRBJ2-5 provide the parts outside the CDR3, is AAGVIQSPRHLIKEKRETATLKCYPIPRHDTVYWYQQGPGQDPQFLISFYEKMQSDKGSIPDRFSAQQFSDYHSELNMSSLELGDSALYFCASSLDRLRETQYFGPGTRLLVL.

The chain has TRBV5-8 and TRBJ2-2; 7 bases line up with TRBD2. The CDR3 is made up of 15 amino acids. With V trimmed by 4 bases and J by 2 bases, 5 bases remained unmatched. CDR1 is SGHTS and CDR2 is YDEGEE in the germline V gene. The CDR3 nucleotides read TGTGCCAGCAGCCGGCCAGCGGGAAACACCGGGGAGCTGTTTTTT. It encodes CASSRPAGNTGELFF.

The genes are TRBV6-5 and TRBJ2-7; 7 bases align to TRBD2. From germline, CDR1 is MNHEY and CDR2 SVGAGI. The junction had 5 bases not matched to a gene; V was cut back by 3 bases and J by 6 bases. This CDR3 region has 13 residues. In nucleotides, the CDR3 is TGTGCCAGCAGTTATGCGGGAGTTTCCGAGCAGTACTTC. Translating gives CASSYAGVSEQYF.

The chain has TRBV27 and TRBJ1-1; 10 bases are a match to TRBD1. Trimming cost V 0 bases and J 7 bases; bases outside gene matches: 5. Germline V gene lookup returns CDR1 MNHEY and CDR2 SMNVEV (reference sequence). The CDR3 length is 15 residues. CDR3 residues: CASSLSRQGADEAFF. DNA of the CDR3: TGTGCCAGCAGTTTATCCCGACAGGGGGCGGATGAAGCTTTCTTT.

The chain joins TRBV7-9 to TRBJ1-1; D remains ambiguous. There are 15 residues in the CDR3. Germline CDR1 is SEHNR and CDR2 is FQNEAQ (reference sequence). Trimming pared 1 base from V and 8 bases from J, leaving 17 bases between. CDR3: CASSLGDGVSREAFF. In DNA, the CDR3 is TGTGCCAGCAGCTTAGGAGACGGGGTAAGTCGCGAAGCTTTCTTT.

V usage is TRBV7-2 and J usage is TRBJ2-7; possibly TRBD1 for D (6 bases). Trimming left V 1 base short and J 1 base short, with 11 bases between. Germline loops: CDR1 SGHTA, CDR2 FQGNSA. This CDR3 contains 15 residues. As DNA, the CDR3 is TGTGCCAGCAGCTTAGTAAGAGGGGGATCCTACGAGCAGTACTTC. It specifies CASSLVRGGSYEQYF. Full variable domain (remainder filled in from reference TRBV7-2 and TRBJ2-7): GAGVSQSPSNKVTEKGKDVELRCDPISGHTALYWYRQSLGQGLEFLIYFQGNSAPDKSGLPSDRFSAERTGGSVSTLTIQRTQQEDSAVYLCASSLVRGGSYEQYFGPGTRLTVT.

V usage is TRBV5-1 and J usage is TRBJ2-7; TRBD1 agrees at 9 bases. The junction had 11 bases not matched to a gene; V was cut back by 4 bases and J by 6 bases. The CDR3 is made up of 15 amino acids. Germline V gives CDR1 SGHRS, CDR2 YFSETQ. The CDR3 DNA is TGCGCCAGCAGCCTCGAGGGACAGGGCTTGGGCGAGCAGTACTTC. Its protein product is CASSLEGQGLGEQYF.